A selection of T cell receptor beta chains follows, all from one sample in a study of blood T cell repertoires in COVID-19. Profiled with immunoSEQ multiplex PCR; TCRdb holds only in-frame clones, not every one. The table records fewer than 250,000 clones, 83% of them present only once. The sequenced sample was peripheral blood. Source of these receptors: a woman in her thirties or forties with active or convalescent COVID-19. The CDR3 runs from the conserved cysteine through the conserved F or W. Each record gives: CDR3 DNA, CDR3 protein, D gene, clone size, V gene, J gene. D genes are given only for firm matches. Clone size appears in some rows only: once, few, many, or a class for an expanded clone.

DNA: TGTGCCACCAAGGAAAGCGGGGCCCAAGAGACCCAGTACTTC; CDR3: CATKESGAQETQYF; D: TRBD2; size: .; V: TRBV2; J: TRBJ2-5
DNA: TGTGCCAGCAGCTCCGAAGGGGTCGAATCCTACGAGCAGTACTTC; CDR3: CASSSEGVESYEQYF; D: .; size: .; V: TRBV7-8; J: TRBJ2-7
DNA: TGTGCCAGCAGCAGCCTGGGGGGGTCCTACGAGCAGTACTTC; CDR3: CASSSLGGSYEQYF; D: TRBD2; size: few; V: TRBV3-1/TRBV3-2; J: TRBJ2-7
DNA: TGTGCCAGCAGCTGGACTAGCGGGGCCCGGGTTGGTGACATTCAGTACTTC; CDR3: CASSWTSGARVGDIQYF; D: TRBD2; size: .; V: TRBV7-2; J: TRBJ2-4
DNA: TGTGCCAGCAGCGTAGGGGGCTGGGGAAACACTGAAGCTTTCTTT; CDR3: CASSVGGWGNTEAFF; D: .; size: .; V: TRBV9; J: TRBJ1-1
DNA: TGTGCCAGCAGACCCCAAGGGGCGGCCCGGGAAGCTTTCTTT; CDR3: CASRPQGAAREAFF; D: .; size: .; V: TRBV7-9; J: TRBJ1-1
DNA: TGTGCCAGTAATCCTAGCCTAGAGGATGGCTACACCTTC; CDR3: CASNPSLEDGYTF; D: .; size: .; V: TRBV19; J: TRBJ1-2
DNA: TGTGCCACCAGCATCCAGACAGGGGGTTTTAATGGCTACACCTTC; CDR3: CATSIQTGGFNGYTF; D: TRBD1; size: .; V: TRBV15; J: TRBJ1-2
DNA: TGTGCCAGCAGCTTGATGGGTTACGGGATCACTGAAGCTTTCTTT; CDR3: CASSLMGYGITEAFF; D: .; size: once; V: TRBV5-8; J: TRBJ1-1
DNA: TGTGCCATCAGTGAACCGGGACAGATCTATGGCTACACCTTC; CDR3: CAISEPGQIYGYTF; D: TRBD1; size: .; V: TRBV10-3; J: TRBJ1-2
DNA: TGCGCCAGCAGCCAAGATCTGGGCAGGGAAGAGACCCAGTACTTC; CDR3: CASSQDLGREETQYF; D: .; size: .; V: TRBV4-3; J: TRBJ2-5
DNA: TGTGCCAGCAGCTTGCCCCGGACTAGGGGGGGAGGGACCCAGTACTTC; CDR3: CASSLPRTRGGGTQYF; D: .; size: .; V: TRBV7-6; J: TRBJ2-5
DNA: TGTGCCAGCACTGTACAGGGGTTCACTGAAGCTTTCTTT; CDR3: CASTVQGFTEAFF; D: TRBD1; size: .; V: TRBV2; J: TRBJ1-1
DNA: TGTGCCATCTCTGGACACAGGGAGGGACATTTTGAGACCCAGTACTTC; CDR3: CAISGHREGHFETQYF; D: .; size: .; V: TRBV10-3; J: TRBJ2-5
DNA: TGTGCCAGCAGTTACTCCCGAGGGAGCAATCAGCCCCAGCATTTT; CDR3: CASSYSRGSNQPQHF; D: .; size: once; V: TRBV6-2/TRBV6-3; J: TRBJ1-5
DNA: TGCGCCAGCAGCGGAAGGCCCGGACAGTCGGAAGAGACCCAGTACTTC; CDR3: CASSGRPGQSEETQYF; D: .; size: few; V: TRBV4-1; J: TRBJ2-5
DNA: TGTGCCAGCTCCCCTCTCTCAGGGGCCTACAATGAGCAGTTCTTC; CDR3: CASSPLSGAYNEQFF; D: .; size: .; V: TRBV18; J: TRBJ2-1
DNA: TGTGCCAGTACCACCATAGCTAGCGGGAGGAATGAGCAGTTCTTC; CDR3: CASTTIASGRNEQFF; D: TRBD2; size: .; V: TRBV19; J: TRBJ2-1
DNA: TGCAGCGTGTTGGGACAGGGCGGTCTTGGCTACACCTTC; CDR3: CSVLGQGGLGYTF; D: TRBD1; size: few; V: TRBV29-1; J: TRBJ1-2
DNA: TGTGCCACTAGTGTCGGCACTAGCGGGAACACAGATACGCAGTATTTT; CDR3: CATSVGTSGNTDTQYF; D: TRBD2; size: few; V: TRBV24-1; J: TRBJ2-3
DNA: TGCGCCAGCCAGAGCGAAACAGGTATAAAAACCTACGAGCAGTACTTC; CDR3: CASQSETGIKTYEQYF; D: .; size: .; V: TRBV5-1; J: TRBJ2-7
DNA: TGTGCCAGCAGCGTAGGTTGGGCGGGGGCCCTCCAGCAGTTCTTC; CDR3: CASSVGWAGALQQFF; D: .; size: .; V: TRBV9; J: TRBJ2-1
DNA: TGTGCCAGCAGTTATGACAGGGGGGGCGAAAAACTGTTTTTT; CDR3: CASSYDRGGEKLFF; D: TRBD1; size: .; V: TRBV6-5; J: TRBJ1-4
DNA: TGTGCCTGGAGTGTTGGAGACAGGGATAACTATGGCTACACCTTC; CDR3: CAWSVGDRDNYGYTF; D: TRBD1; size: .; V: TRBV30; J: TRBJ1-2
DNA: TGTGCCAGCAGCTTAAGCGGGAGCTACGAGCAGTACTTC; CDR3: CASSLSGSYEQYF; D: TRBD2; size: .; V: TRBV11-3; J: TRBJ2-7
DNA: TGTGCCAGACAAACAGGGGGCGCCGACTATGGCTACACCTTC; CDR3: CARQTGGADYGYTF; D: TRBD1; size: once; V: TRBV2; J: TRBJ1-2
DNA: TGTGCCAGCACCCCGCGGCCAGGGATGAACACCGGGGAGCTGTTTTTT; CDR3: CASTPRPGMNTGELFF; D: .; size: .; V: TRBV7-2; J: TRBJ2-2
DNA: TGTGCCAGCAGCCAATCGGGGGGGCTTCCATACGAGCAGTACTTC; CDR3: CASSQSGGLPYEQYF; D: TRBD2; size: many; V: TRBV4-2; J: TRBJ2-7
DNA: TGTGCCAGCGGACAGGGCCCCTACGAGCAGTACTTC; CDR3: CASGQGPYEQYF; D: TRBD1; size: .; V: TRBV6-5; J: TRBJ2-7
DNA: TGTGCCAGCAGCTTGCAGGGGTTGAATTCACCCCTCCACTTT; CDR3: CASSLQGLNSPLHF; D: .; size: .; V: TRBV27; J: TRBJ1-6
DNA: TGTGCCAGCAGCCAAGACGCCGGGGCACTAGCGGGGGCACGCAGGCAGTATTTT; CDR3: CASSQDAGALAGARRQYF; D: TRBD2; size: once; V: TRBV9; J: TRBJ2-3
DNA: TGTGCCAGCAGCCGCGAAAGGAGCTCCTATAATTCACCCCTCCACTTT; CDR3: CASSRERSSYNSPLHF; D: .; size: .; V: TRBV7-2; J: TRBJ1-6
DNA: TGTGCCAGCAGGGGACTAGCTCTTAGGGCCTACGAGCAGTACTTC; CDR3: CASRGLALRAYEQYF; D: TRBD2; size: .; V: TRBV2; J: TRBJ2-7
DNA: TGTGCCAGCAGCTCAGGGCCCCCTATTGAAAACACCATATATTTT; CDR3: CASSSGPPIENTIYF; D: .; size: .; V: TRBV7-9; J: TRBJ1-3
DNA: TGTGCCAGCAGCTTTTCAGGGCACTCAACTAATGAAAAACTGTTTTTT; CDR3: CASSFSGHSTNEKLFF; D: .; size: .; V: TRBV28; J: TRBJ1-4
DNA: TGTGCCAGCAGTGAAGCCGGGAACTATGGCTACACCTTC; CDR3: CASSEAGNYGYTF; D: .; size: once; V: TRBV2; J: TRBJ1-2
DNA: TGTGCCAGCAGTGAATCCGGCGGGAGGGTAGACAATGAGCAGTTCTTC; CDR3: CASSESGGRVDNEQFF; D: TRBD2; size: few; V: TRBV25-1; J: TRBJ2-1
DNA: TGCGCCAGCAGTCAATGCCCTCCGACAGGGATGGGCAATCAGCCCCAGCATTTT; CDR3: CASSQCPPTGMGNQPQHF; D: TRBD1; size: .; V: TRBV23-1; J: TRBJ1-5
DNA: TGCGCCAGCAGCTTGGAAAGGGGAGGGAACACTGAAGCTTTCTTT; CDR3: CASSLERGGNTEAFF; D: .; size: .; V: TRBV5-1; J: TRBJ1-1
DNA: TGTGCCAGCAGTGATGGGGAGAACTACCCCTATAGCAATCAGCCCCAGCATTTT; CDR3: CASSDGENYPYSNQPQHF; D: .; size: .; V: TRBV6-1; J: TRBJ1-5
DNA: TGTGCCACCAGTGATTATACAGGGGATGGGGTGTCACGGAGAAAAACACCAACCTACGAGCAGTACTTC; CDR3: CATSDYTGDGVSRRKTPTYEQYF; D: TRBD1; size: .; V: TRBV24-1; J: TRBJ2-7
DNA: TGCAGCGTTGAAGTGGTAGGGGAGGAGCTGTTTTTT; CDR3: CSVEVVGEELFF; D: .; size: .; V: TRBV29-1; J: TRBJ2-2
DNA: TGTGCCAGCAGGCTAGGGGGGGCTGAAGCTTTCTTT; CDR3: CASRLGGAEAFF; D: .; size: .; V: TRBV27; J: TRBJ1-1
DNA: TGTGCCAGCAGTGAAGCGTTCAGGAAAGCTTTCTTT; CDR3: CASSEAFRKAFF; D: .; size: .; V: TRBV2; J: TRBJ1-1
DNA: TGCAGCGTGGAGACAACAGGGGCGAGCTCCTACGAGCAGTACTTC; CDR3: CSVETTGASSYEQYF; D: TRBD1; size: .; V: TRBV29-1; J: TRBJ2-7
DNA: TGTGCCAGCAGCTCAGTAATCGAAGCAGGGGCGAGTTCACCCCTCCACTTT; CDR3: CASSSVIEAGASSPLHF; D: .; size: few; V: TRBV7-8; J: TRBJ1-6
DNA: TGTGCCAGCAGGGACAGGGCCACCGCTAACTATGGCTACACCTTC; CDR3: CASRDRATANYGYTF; D: TRBD1; size: .; V: TRBV27; J: TRBJ1-2
DNA: TGTGCCAGCAGTGAATCTCACAGGGGTTATGGCTACACCTTC; CDR3: CASSESHRGYGYTF; D: TRBD1; size: .; V: TRBV28; J: TRBJ1-2
DNA: TGTGCCAGCAGCGCGACAGTCCTTTGGAACACCGGGGAGCTGTTTTTT; CDR3: CASSATVLWNTGELFF; D: .; size: once; V: TRBV5-4; J: TRBJ2-2
DNA: TGTGCCAGCTCACCCGGACAGATGAACACTGAAGCTTTCTTT; CDR3: CASSPGQMNTEAFF; D: .; size: .; V: TRBV18; J: TRBJ1-1
DNA: TGTGCCAGTAGTATAGTGGCAGGGGGTCAGCCCCAGCATTTT; CDR3: CASSIVAGGQPQHF; D: TRBD1; size: .; V: TRBV19; J: TRBJ1-5
DNA: TGCGCCAGCAGCCTACAGGGAGACAAAGAGACCCAGTACTTC; CDR3: CASSLQGDKETQYF; D: .; size: .; V: TRBV5-1; J: TRBJ2-5
DNA: TGTGCCAGCAGCCCAACCCGGGAAAACGAGCAGTACTTC; CDR3: CASSPTRENEQYF; D: .; size: .; V: TRBV11-3; J: TRBJ2-7
DNA: TGTGCCAGCAGCTCGTCCAGGGGCGGGGAGCTGTTTTTT; CDR3: CASSSSRGGELFF; D: .; size: .; V: TRBV5-4; J: TRBJ2-2
DNA: TGTGCCAGCAGCCACACACGGGGGGGCCAGGGTGAGCAGTTCTTC; CDR3: CASSHTRGGQGEQFF; D: TRBD2; size: .; V: TRBV7-3; J: TRBJ2-1
DNA: TGTGCCAGTAGTATATTGGGACAGGGTACCTACACCTTC; CDR3: CASSILGQGTYTF; D: TRBD1; size: .; V: TRBV19; J: TRBJ1-2
DNA: TGTGCCACCAGTGACAGGGGTGAAAAACTGTTTTTT; CDR3: CATSDRGEKLFF; D: .; size: .; V: TRBV24-1; J: TRBJ1-4
DNA: TGTGCCATCAGTGATTTCCCGACTAGCGGGAATACAGATACGCAGTATTTT; CDR3: CAISDFPTSGNTDTQYF; D: TRBD2; size: .; V: TRBV10-3; J: TRBJ2-3
DNA: TGTGCCAGCAGTGTCAGGCAAGAGACCCAGTACTTC; CDR3: CASSVRQETQYF; D: .; size: .; V: TRBV2; J: TRBJ2-5